This TCR beta chain was found in a study of CD8 T cells in ankylosing spondylitis. General study results and limits: The clones that were linked to disease were reported to be significantly enriched in matched synovial fluid samples from ankylosing spondylitis patients. A CD8+ phenotype characterized the disease-linked clones, which were relatively rare in peripheral blood.

The CDR3 has 17 residues. The ends lost 3 bases at V and 0 bases at J; junction bases unmatched: 11. Per germline, CDR1 GTSNPN and CDR2 SVGIG (reference sequence). Turning to this clonotype: Its antigen is not identified. This may be a read error, as it is one base from a much larger clone.

In TCRdb, the 5' RACE reads were re-called with MiXCR into one record per CDR3 protein. The sample yields some 130,000 distinct CDR3 sequences, around 7.9% seen once. The chain links TRBV30 to TRBJ1-5; 7 bases align to TRBD1. The sequence was collected from a female donor with ankylosing spondylitis or in good health (not recorded which). The material sequenced was blood, either unsorted or a sorted T cell fraction (not recorded which). For the CDR3, the DNA is TGTGCCTGGAGATCACTAGGGACAGATTTTAGCAATCAGCCCCAGCATTTT. Translating gives CAWRSLGTDFSNQPQHF.